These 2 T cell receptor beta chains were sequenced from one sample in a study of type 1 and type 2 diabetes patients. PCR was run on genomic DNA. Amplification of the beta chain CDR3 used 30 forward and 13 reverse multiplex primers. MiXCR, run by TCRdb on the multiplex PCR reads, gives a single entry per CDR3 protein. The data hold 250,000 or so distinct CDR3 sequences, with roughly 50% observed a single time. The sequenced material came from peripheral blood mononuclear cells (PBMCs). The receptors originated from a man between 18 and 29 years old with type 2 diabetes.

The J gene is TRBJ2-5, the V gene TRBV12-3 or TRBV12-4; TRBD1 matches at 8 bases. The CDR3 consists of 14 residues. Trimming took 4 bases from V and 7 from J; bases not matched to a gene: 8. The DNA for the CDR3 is TGTGCCAGCAGTTCCTGGACAGGGAGCGGGACCCAGTACTTC. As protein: CASSSWTGSGTQYF.

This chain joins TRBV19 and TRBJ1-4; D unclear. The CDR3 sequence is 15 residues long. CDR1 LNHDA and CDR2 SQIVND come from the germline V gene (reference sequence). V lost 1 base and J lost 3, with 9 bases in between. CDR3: CASSIAGYANEKLFF. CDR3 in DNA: TGTGCCAGTAGTATAGCGGGGTACGCTAATGAAAAACTGTTTTTT.